The clone carrying this TCR beta chain appeared once. This sample stems from a study of blood T cell repertoires in COVID-19. At the level of the study: Sources were T cells, B-cell-depleted T cells, or PBMCs; the material itself was cDNA or gDNA.

Authors' processing steps: Amplification of reference gene primers was used by the study to estimate nucleated cell counts. TCRdb's table, derived via immunoSEQ multiplex PCR, lists solely in-frame clones and lacks some. V, J and clone size reflect that table, while D and trimming were determined from the DNA. Of tens of thousands of clones listed, about 95% are singletons. Trimming left V 8 bases short and J 1 base short, with 9 bases between. Germline CDR1 reads MDHEN; CDR2 reads SYDVKM. The CDR3 sequence is 13 residues long. J is TRBJ2-1 and V is TRBV28, with D possibly matching TRBD1 (5 bases). Sequenced: peripheral blood. The receptor's source is a human donor with active COVID-19. The donor label of this sample is uncertain. The CDR3 protein is CASGAWSYNEQFF. Here the CDR3 DNA reads TGTGCCAGCGGGGCCTGGTCCTACAATGAGCAGTTCTTC. Full variable domain (outside the CDR3, taken from reference TRBV28 and TRBJ2-1): DVKVTQSSRYLVKRTGEKVFLECVQDMDHENMFWYRQDPGLGLRLIYFSYDVKMKEKGDIPEGYSVSREKKERFSLILESASTNQTSMYLCASGAWSYNEQFFGPGTRLTVL.